The TCR beta chain under discussion was sequenced for a study of blood T cell repertoires in COVID-19. Study context: Acute and convalescent COVID-19 samples came from the United States, Italy and Spain. PBMCs, B-cell-depleted T cells, or T cells were the source of the cDNA or gDNA that made up the material.

This CDR3 contains 14 residues. Germline CDR1 is LGHNA and CDR2 is YSLEER. The ends were cut back, 4 bases at V and 2 bases at J, with 11 bases in the middle. Per the original methods: Quantification of nucleated cells was approximated via reference gene primer amplification. Produced via immunoSEQ multiplex PCR; TCRdb's table is partial and in-frame only. Clonal size and the V and J genes are those of that table, whereas D and trimming came from the DNA. This table has under 300,000 clones, about 79% appearing once. J is TRBJ1-2 and V is TRBV4-3; D call uncertain. This sequence originates from a man in his forties who had recovered from COVID-19. Sequenced sample: peripheral blood. The CDR3 protein is CASSPGRRNYGYTF. CDR3 DNA sequence: TGCGCCAGCAGCCCTGGCAGGAGGAACTATGGCTACACCTTC.